What follows are 4 T cell receptor beta chains derived from one specimen sequenced in a study of blood T cell repertoires in COVID-19. Assay used: immunoSEQ multiplex PCR; TCRdb lists only in-frame clones, some missing. Here the sample spans approximately 390,000 clones, 88% being singletons. Sequencing input: PBMCs or T cells enriched from blood (not recorded which). These receptors originate from a woman aged 40 to 55 with acute COVID-19.

The rearrangement uses TRBV30 and TRBJ1-5; 8 positions match TRBD1. CDR1 is GTSNPN, CDR2 SVGIG, per germline (reference sequence). This CDR3 has 14 amino acids. V was pared by 4 bases and J by 2 bases, with 4 bases of the junction left unmatched. This CDR3 is CAWNPGQGNQPQHF. CDR3 coding DNA: TGTGCCTGGAACCCGGGACAGGGCAATCAGCCCCAGCATTTT.

The chain joins TRBV30 to TRBJ1-4; D remains ambiguous. CDR3 length: 12 residues. The V end was cut by 5 bases, the J end by 7 bases, with 11 bases between. Germline lookup yields CDR1 GTSNPN and CDR2 SVGIG (reference sequence). The CDR3, as DNA: TGTGCCTGGCGGGAGAGGATTGAAAAACTGTTTTTT. Residues: CAWRERIEKLFF. The full variable domain, rest sourced from reference TRBV30 and TRBJ1-4, is SQTIHQWPATLVQPVGSPLSLECTVEGTSNPNLYWYRQAAGRGLQLLFYSVGIGQISSEVPQNLSASRPQDRQFILSSKKLLLSDSGFYLCAWRERIEKLFFGSGTQLSVL.

The rearrangement uses TRBV5-1 and TRBJ2-1; TRBD1 is a possible D gene (6 bases). Germline V gives CDR1 SGHRS, CDR2 YFSETQ. Trimming left V 1 base short and J 7 bases short, with 6 bases between. The CDR3 is made up of 12 amino acids. The CDR3 is CASSLTGNEQFF. CDR3 sequence (DNA): TGCGCCAGCAGCTTGACAGGGAATGAGCAGTTCTTC.

The chain has TRBV11-2 and TRBJ1-6; weak D call: TRBD1 (5 bases). CDR1 and CDR2 (germline): SGHAT, FQNNGV. Trimming removed 2 bases at V and 6 bases at J, with 11 bases between. CDR3 length equals 15 residues. The CDR3 region has the DNA TGTGCCAGCAGCTTATCTCGGGGGGGTAATTCACCCCTCCACTTT. Translation: CASSLSRGGNSPLHF.